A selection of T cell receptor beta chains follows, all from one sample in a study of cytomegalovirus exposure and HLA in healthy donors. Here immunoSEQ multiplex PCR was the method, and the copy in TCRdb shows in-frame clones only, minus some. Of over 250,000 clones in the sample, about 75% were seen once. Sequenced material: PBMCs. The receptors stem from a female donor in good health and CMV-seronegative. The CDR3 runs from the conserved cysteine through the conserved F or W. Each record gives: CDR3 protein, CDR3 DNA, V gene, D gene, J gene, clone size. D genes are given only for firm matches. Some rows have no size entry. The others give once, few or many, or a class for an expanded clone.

cdr3_aa: CASSSAGLLSYEQYF; cdr3_nt: TGTGCCAGCAGCTCCGCGGGTTTGTTATCCTACGAGCAGTACTTC; v_call: TRBV11-2; d_call: NA; j_call: TRBJ2-7; clone_size: NA
cdr3_aa: CASSPGQGRYGYTF; cdr3_nt: TGTGCCAGCAGCCCCGGACAGGGACGATATGGCTACACCTTC; v_call: TRBV6-6; d_call: TRBD1; j_call: TRBJ1-2; clone_size: NA
cdr3_aa: CASSLSTGVVYEQYF; cdr3_nt: TGTGCCAGCAGCTTATCGACAGGGGTGGTCTACGAGCAGTACTTC; v_call: TRBV7-6; d_call: TRBD1; j_call: TRBJ2-7; clone_size: NA
cdr3_aa: CASSSQADWYEQYF; cdr3_nt: TGTGCCAGCAGTTCGCAGGCGGACTGGTACGAGCAGTACTTC; v_call: TRBV27; d_call: NA; j_call: TRBJ2-7; clone_size: few
cdr3_aa: CASESGTKNTGELFF; cdr3_nt: TGTGCCAGCGAAAGCGGGACTAAAAACACCGGGGAGCTGTTTTTT; v_call: TRBV28; d_call: TRBD2; j_call: TRBJ2-2; clone_size: NA
cdr3_aa: CASRLAGVGGDTQYF; cdr3_nt: TGTGCCAGCCGTTTAGCGGGAGTCGGTGGAGATACGCAGTATTTT; v_call: TRBV25-1; d_call: TRBD2; j_call: TRBJ2-3; clone_size: NA
cdr3_aa: CASSQERTSGSNEQYF; cdr3_nt: TGCGCCAGCAGCCAAGAACGGACTAGCGGGAGTAACGAGCAGTACTTC; v_call: TRBV4-1; d_call: TRBD2; j_call: TRBJ2-7; clone_size: NA
cdr3_aa: CASSLASPDTQYF; cdr3_nt: TGTGCCAGCAGTTTGGCCTCCCCAGATACGCAGTATTTT; v_call: TRBV27; d_call: NA; j_call: TRBJ2-3; clone_size: NA
cdr3_aa: CASSSGTGGTYEQYF; cdr3_nt: TGTGCCAGCAGTTCCGGGACAGGGGGGACCTACGAGCAGTACTTC; v_call: TRBV27; d_call: TRBD1; j_call: TRBJ2-7; clone_size: NA
cdr3_aa: CASSFGRAYNEQFF; cdr3_nt: TGCGCCAGCAGCTTTGGCAGGGCTTACAATGAGCAGTTCTTC; v_call: TRBV5-1; d_call: NA; j_call: TRBJ2-1; clone_size: NA
cdr3_aa: CASSETGTGLYEQYF; cdr3_nt: TGTGCCAGCAGCGAAACCGGGACAGGGCTCTACGAGCAGTACTTC; v_call: TRBV6-5; d_call: TRBD1; j_call: TRBJ2-7; clone_size: NA
cdr3_aa: CASSEQGLQPQHF; cdr3_nt: TGTGCCAGCAGTGAACAGGGGCTTCAGCCCCAGCATTTT; v_call: TRBV2; d_call: NA; j_call: TRBJ1-5; clone_size: NA
cdr3_aa: CASSPNLGRTQYAEQYF; cdr3_nt: TGTGCCAGCAGCCCCAACCTTGGGAGAACTCAATACGCCGAGCAGTACTTC; v_call: TRBV11-2; d_call: NA; j_call: TRBJ2-7; clone_size: NA
cdr3_aa: CASSLSRAHNQPQHF; cdr3_nt: TGTGCCAGCAGTTTAAGCAGGGCGCACAATCAGCCCCAGCATTTT; v_call: TRBV28; d_call: NA; j_call: TRBJ1-5; clone_size: NA
cdr3_aa: CASSRDANTEAFF; cdr3_nt: TGTGCCAGCAGTAGAGATGCGAACACTGAAGCTTTCTTT; v_call: TRBV6-5; d_call: NA; j_call: TRBJ1-1; clone_size: few
cdr3_aa: CASSIMGQGYGYTF; cdr3_nt: TGTGCCAGTAGTATTATGGGACAGGGCTATGGCTACACCTTC; v_call: TRBV19; d_call: TRBD1; j_call: TRBJ1-2; clone_size: NA
cdr3_aa: CASSSGGSSYEQYF; cdr3_nt: TGTGCCAGCAGTAGCGGCGGGAGCTCCTACGAGCAGTACTTC; v_call: TRBV6-1; d_call: TRBD2; j_call: TRBJ2-7; clone_size: NA
cdr3_aa: CASSPGNTEAFF; cdr3_nt: TGTGCCAGCAGTCCGGGGAACACTGAAGCTTTCTTT; v_call: TRBV6-6; d_call: NA; j_call: TRBJ1-1; clone_size: NA
cdr3_aa: CASSVIQYSNQPQHF; cdr3_nt: TGTGCCAGCAGTGTAATCCAGTATAGCAATCAGCCCCAGCATTTT; v_call: TRBV2; d_call: NA; j_call: TRBJ1-5; clone_size: NA
cdr3_aa: CASSLGTVYGYTF; cdr3_nt: TGTGCCAGCAGCCTCGGGACAGTCTATGGCTACACCTTC; v_call: TRBV14; d_call: TRBD1; j_call: TRBJ1-2; clone_size: few
cdr3_aa: CASSFDGTAEETQYF; cdr3_nt: TGCGCCAGCAGCTTCGACGGGACTGCCGAAGAGACCCAGTACTTC; v_call: TRBV5-1; d_call: NA; j_call: TRBJ2-5; clone_size: NA
cdr3_aa: CASSKNTNNEQFF; cdr3_nt: TGTGCCAGCAGCAAAAACACGAACAATGAGCAGTTCTTC; v_call: TRBV7-2; d_call: NA; j_call: TRBJ2-1; clone_size: NA
cdr3_aa: CASSVGDWMDEQFF; cdr3_nt: TGTGCCAGCAGCGTAGGAGACTGGATGGATGAGCAGTTCTTC; v_call: TRBV9; d_call: NA; j_call: TRBJ2-1; clone_size: NA
cdr3_aa: CASSQRTSVGEQFF; cdr3_nt: TGTGCCAGCAGTCAAAGGACTAGCGTTGGTGAGCAGTTCTTC; v_call: TRBV2; d_call: TRBD2; j_call: TRBJ2-1; clone_size: once
cdr3_aa: CASSPQSGNTIYF; cdr3_nt: TGTGCCAGCTCACCACAAAGCGGAAACACCATATATTTT; v_call: TRBV18; d_call: NA; j_call: TRBJ1-3; clone_size: NA
cdr3_aa: CASSLVPGKNTEAFF; cdr3_nt: TGTGCCAGCAGCTTGGTACCAGGGAAGAACACTGAAGCTTTCTTT; v_call: TRBV5-4; d_call: NA; j_call: TRBJ1-1; clone_size: NA
cdr3_aa: CASSLLIGLALHEQFF; cdr3_nt: TGTGCCAGCAGCTTATTGATAGGCCTAGCTCTTCATGAGCAGTTCTTC; v_call: TRBV7-3; d_call: NA; j_call: TRBJ2-1; clone_size: NA
cdr3_aa: CASSFGGTNQPQHF; cdr3_nt: TGTGCCAGCAGTTTCGGGGGAACTAATCAGCCCCAGCATTTT; v_call: TRBV28; d_call: NA; j_call: TRBJ1-5; clone_size: once
cdr3_aa: CASSFDIAGGLETQYF; cdr3_nt: TGCGCCAGCAGCTTCGATATAGCGGGAGGGTTGGAGACCCAGTACTTC; v_call: TRBV5-1; d_call: TRBD2; j_call: TRBJ2-5; clone_size: NA
cdr3_aa: CASMGGSGNQPQHF; cdr3_nt: TGTGCCAGCATGGGGGGGTCAGGCAATCAGCCCCAGCATTTT; v_call: TRBV6-5; d_call: NA; j_call: TRBJ1-5; clone_size: few
cdr3_aa: CASSDSGAGLDGYTF; cdr3_nt: TGTGCCAGCAGTGACTCGGGGGCAGGGCTCGACGGCTACACCTTC; v_call: TRBV6-4; d_call: NA; j_call: TRBJ1-2; clone_size: NA
cdr3_aa: CATSSPRDRGHNEQFF; cdr3_nt: TGTGCCACCAGCTCCCCACGGGACAGGGGGCACAATGAGCAGTTCTTC; v_call: TRBV15; d_call: TRBD1; j_call: TRBJ2-1; clone_size: NA
cdr3_aa: CASSIRTRDRGLNTEAFF; cdr3_nt: TGTGCCAGTAGTATACGTACGCGGGACAGGGGATTGAACACTGAAGCTTTCTTT; v_call: TRBV19; d_call: TRBD1; j_call: TRBJ1-1; clone_size: once
cdr3_aa: CSSSYTWTSGRVFSYEQYF; cdr3_nt: TGTTCCAGCAGCTATACATGGACTAGCGGGAGGGTTTTCTCCTACGAGCAGTACTTC; v_call: TRBV7-9; d_call: TRBD2; j_call: TRBJ2-7; clone_size: once
cdr3_aa: CASSEVLLNYGYTF; cdr3_nt: TGTGCCAGCAGTGAAGTTCTACTGAACTATGGCTACACCTTC; v_call: TRBV6-5; d_call: NA; j_call: TRBJ1-2; clone_size: NA
cdr3_aa: CASRQQGSTNEKLFF; cdr3_nt: TGTGCCAGCAGGCAACAGGGCTCAACTAATGAAAAACTGTTTTTT; v_call: TRBV6-6; d_call: NA; j_call: TRBJ1-4; clone_size: few
cdr3_aa: CASSVRRLAGGSTDTQYF; cdr3_nt: TGTGCCAGCAGCGTACGGAGACTAGCGGGAGGGAGCACAGATACGCAGTATTTT; v_call: TRBV9; d_call: TRBD2; j_call: TRBJ2-3; clone_size: NA
cdr3_aa: CASSQAGQSNYGYTF; cdr3_nt: TGTGCCAGCAGCCAAGCCGGACAGAGTAACTATGGCTACACCTTC; v_call: TRBV14; d_call: NA; j_call: TRBJ1-2; clone_size: NA
cdr3_aa: CASSLAGGLAGGPDTGELFF; cdr3_nt: TGCGCCAGCAGCCTGGCGGGGGGACTAGCGGGAGGGCCTGACACCGGGGAGCTGTTTTTT; v_call: TRBV5-1; d_call: TRBD2; j_call: TRBJ2-2; clone_size: NA
cdr3_aa: CASSSFSGGQTISGNTIYF; cdr3_nt: TGTGCCAGCTCGTCCTTTTCAGGGGGGCAGACGATCTCTGGAAACACCATATATTTT; v_call: TRBV18; d_call: TRBD1; j_call: TRBJ1-3; clone_size: NA
cdr3_aa: CASSLDYRAGEQYF; cdr3_nt: TGCGCCAGCAGCTTGGATTACAGGGCGGGCGAGCAGTACTTC; v_call: TRBV5-1; d_call: NA; j_call: TRBJ2-7; clone_size: NA
cdr3_aa: CASSPDRVSGELFF; cdr3_nt: TGTGCCAGCAGCCCAGACAGGGTCTCCGGGGAGCTGTTTTTT; v_call: TRBV6-4; d_call: TRBD1; j_call: TRBJ2-2; clone_size: NA
cdr3_aa: CASSPIGTGYMTGELFF; cdr3_nt: TGTGCCAGCTCACCAATTGGGACAGGTTATATGACCGGGGAGCTGTTTTTT; v_call: TRBV18; d_call: TRBD1; j_call: TRBJ2-2; clone_size: NA
cdr3_aa: CASKANWGGNEQYF; cdr3_nt: TGTGCCAGCAAAGCGAACTGGGGGGGAAACGAGCAGTACTTC; v_call: TRBV7-2; d_call: TRBD2; j_call: TRBJ2-7; clone_size: few
cdr3_aa: CASSLEERGRYTGELFF; cdr3_nt: TGTGCCAGCAGCTTAGAAGAGCGCGGGAGATACACCGGGGAGCTGTTTTTT; v_call: TRBV11-2; d_call: TRBD2; j_call: TRBJ2-2; clone_size: NA
cdr3_aa: CASSGEGFGTGELFF; cdr3_nt: TGTGCCAGCAGCGGCGAGGGATTTGGCACCGGGGAGCTGTTTTTT; v_call: TRBV5-4; d_call: NA; j_call: TRBJ2-2; clone_size: NA
cdr3_aa: CASSETGVNQPQHF; cdr3_nt: TGTGCCAGCAGTGAGACCGGGGTCAATCAGCCCCAGCATTTT; v_call: TRBV6-1; d_call: NA; j_call: TRBJ1-5; clone_size: NA
cdr3_aa: CASSTEGGAPRGAQYF; cdr3_nt: TGTGCCAGCAGCACCGAGGGGGGGGCGCCCCGTGGTGCGCAGTATTTT; v_call: TRBV7-8; d_call: NA; j_call: TRBJ2-3; clone_size: NA
cdr3_aa: CASSQAPAPHFYEQYF; cdr3_nt: TGCGCCAGCAGCCAAGCCCCTGCACCGCACTTCTACGAGCAGTACTTC; v_call: TRBV4-3; d_call: NA; j_call: TRBJ2-7; clone_size: NA
cdr3_aa: CASSLQLAGTIPYEQYF; cdr3_nt: TGCGCCAGCAGCTTACAACTAGCGGGGACTATTCCCTACGAGCAGTACTTC; v_call: TRBV5-1; d_call: TRBD2; j_call: TRBJ2-7; clone_size: NA
cdr3_aa: CASGQGMADTQYF; cdr3_nt: TGTGCCAGTGGACAGGGAATGGCAGATACGCAGTATTTT; v_call: TRBV19; d_call: TRBD1; j_call: TRBJ2-3; clone_size: NA
cdr3_aa: CASSSPPSTGTNEQFF; cdr3_nt: TGCGCCAGCAGCTCCCCCCCTTCGACAGGGACCAATGAGCAGTTCTTC; v_call: TRBV4-1; d_call: TRBD1; j_call: TRBJ2-1; clone_size: NA
cdr3_aa: CAIRLQGNTEAFF; cdr3_nt: TGTGCCATCAGGTTACAGGGGAACACTGAAGCTTTCTTT; v_call: TRBV10-3; d_call: NA; j_call: TRBJ1-1; clone_size: NA
cdr3_aa: CASSILAGGEETQYF; cdr3_nt: TGTGCCAGCAGTATTCTAGCGGGAGGGGAAGAGACCCAGTACTTC; v_call: TRBV6-1; d_call: TRBD2; j_call: TRBJ2-5; clone_size: NA